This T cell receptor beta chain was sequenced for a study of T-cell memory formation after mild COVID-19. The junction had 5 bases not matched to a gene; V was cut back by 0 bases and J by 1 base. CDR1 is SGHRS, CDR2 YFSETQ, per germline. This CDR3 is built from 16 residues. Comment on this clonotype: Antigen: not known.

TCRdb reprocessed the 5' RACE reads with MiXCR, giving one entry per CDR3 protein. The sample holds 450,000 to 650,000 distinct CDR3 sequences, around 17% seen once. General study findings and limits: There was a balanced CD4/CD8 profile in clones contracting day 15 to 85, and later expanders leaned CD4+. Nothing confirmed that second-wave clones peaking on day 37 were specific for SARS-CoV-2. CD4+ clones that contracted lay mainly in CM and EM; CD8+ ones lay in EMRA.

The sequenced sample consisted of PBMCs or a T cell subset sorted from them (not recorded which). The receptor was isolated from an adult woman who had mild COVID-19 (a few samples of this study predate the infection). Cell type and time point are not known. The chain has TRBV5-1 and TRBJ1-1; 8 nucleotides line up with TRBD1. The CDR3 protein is CASSLAAGGRNTEAFF. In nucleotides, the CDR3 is TGCGCCAGCAGCTTGGCCGCAGGGGGCCGGAACACTGAAGCTTTCTTT.